The 17 T cell receptor beta chains presented below share a single source sample, sequenced in a study of OX40 agonist ivuxolimab in advanced cancers. Sequencing used immunoSEQ multiplex PCR; TCRdb keeps in-frame clones, though not all of them. Of roughly 100,000 clones detected, 85% to 95% appear once; the ten largest clones hold around 0.25%. Specimen: CD4+ or CD8+ T cells sorted from blood, collected in a trial of the OX40 agonist ivuxolimab. The receptors shown here come from an adult with an advanced solid tumor such as melanoma, head and neck, liver or kidney cancer.

The J gene is TRBJ2-1, the V gene TRBV5-8; possible D gene TRBD1, 5 bases. The CDR3 has 15 residues. Looked up from germline, CDR1 is SGHTS and CDR2 is YDEGEE. V dropped 4 bases and J dropped 0 bases, with 11 bases sitting between them. In DNA form, the CDR3 reads TGTGCCAGCAGCACCTGGGGCTCCTCCTACAATGAGCAGTTCTTC. This gives the protein CASSTWGSSYNEQFF.

This chain joins TRBV19 and TRBJ2-3; weak D call: TRBD1 (6 bases). Per the germline V gene, CDR1 is LNHDA and CDR2 is SQIVND (reference sequence). Trimming shortened V by 3 bases and J by 6 bases, and 10 bases separated the two germline ends. There are 13 residues in the CDR3. For the CDR3, the DNA is TGTGCCAGTAGTATTTTGAGGGGGGATACGCAGTATTTT. Translated, it gives CASSILRGDTQYF.

The V and J genes are TRBV2 and TRBJ2-2; 7 bases match TRBD2. The germline V gene encodes CDR1 SNHLY and CDR2 FYNNEI. This CDR3 is built from 13 residues. The trim removed 6 bases at V and 4 bases at J, leaving 2 bases unmatched. The CDR3 DNA is TGTGCCAGCAGGTGGGAGGGCACCGGGGAGCTGTTTTTT. Protein product: CASRWEGTGELFF.

V gene TRBV30 combines with J gene TRBJ1-4; maybe TRBD1 (5 bases). Germline V gives CDR1 GTSNPN, CDR2 SVGIG (reference sequence). Trimming cost V 0 bases and J 13 bases, with 18 bases left between them. The CDR3 covers 14 residues. CDR3 DNA: TGTGCCTGGAGTGTCTACGCGGGGACCGCGCCACTGTTTTTT. Amino acid sequence: CAWSVYAGTAPLFF.

This clone was observed once. V and J are TRBV5-1 and TRBJ1-1; TRBD1 is a possible D gene (6 bases). V dropped 4 bases and J dropped 8 bases, with 15 bases sitting between them. The CDR3 is 13 amino acids. CDR1 is SGHRS, CDR2 YFSETQ, per germline. DNA of the CDR3: TGCGCCAGCAGCCAAGGAGGGGGGTCGGAAGCTTTCTTT. As protein: CASSQGGGSEAFF.

The CDR3 coding sequence is TGTGCCAGCAGCAGCCCCACAGATTATGGCTACACCTTC. Translated: CASSSPTDYGYTF. The chain couples TRBV5-4 to TRBJ1-2; no clear D gene. Germline lookup yields CDR1 SGHNT and CDR2 YYREEE (reference sequence). The CDR3 sequence is 13 residues long. V lost 4 bases to trimming and J lost 5 bases, with 12 bases between them.

The chain recombines TRBV12-5 with TRBJ2-3; no reliable D call. This CDR3 region has 13 residues. Deletions cut 2 bases from V and 2 bases from J, with 5 bases between. Germline CDR1 and CDR2: LGHNT and FRNRAP. CDR3 sequence reads: CASGLPNTDTQYF. CDR3 DNA sequence: TGTGCTAGTGGTTTGCCCAACACAGATACGCAGTATTTT.

This chain connects TRBV30 to TRBJ1-4; a weak D match, TRBD1 (6 bases). Germline CDR1 GTSNPN, CDR2 SVGIG (reference sequence). The V end lost 1 base, the J end lost 4 bases, and 13 bases lay between the germline ends. The length of the CDR3 is 15 residues. CDR3 sequence (DNA): TGTGCCTGGAGTGACCGTTGGGGGCTTAATGAAAAACTGTTTTTT. Protein sequence: CAWSDRWGLNEKLFF.

The rearrangement uses TRBV28 and TRBJ2-3; maybe TRBD1 (5 bases). There are 14 residues in the CDR3. Germline lookup yields CDR1 MDHEN and CDR2 SYDVKM. V lost 3 bases and J 4 bases, leaving 11 bases between the germline ends. CDR3 protein: CASSFSGYADTQYF. The CDR3 DNA reads as TGTGCCAGCAGTTTCTCAGGGTACGCAGATACGCAGTATTTT.

The chain couples TRBV7-9 to TRBJ2-7; possibly TRBD2 for D (5 bases). Looked up from germline, CDR1 is SEHNR and CDR2 is FQNEAQ (reference sequence). Trimming pared 1 base from V and 5 bases from J, leaving 12 bases between. The CDR3 totals 14 residues. This chain's CDR3 is CASSLDFGINEQYF. The CDR3 bases are TGTGCCAGCAGCTTAGATTTCGGGATCAACGAGCAGTACTTC. Full variable domain (remainder filled in from reference TRBV7-9 and TRBJ2-7): DTGVSQNPRHKITKRGQNVTFRCDPISEHNRLYWYRQTLGQGPEFLTYFQNEAQLEKSRLLSDRFSAERPKGSFSTLEIQRTEQGDSAMYLCASSLDFGINEQYFGPGTRLTVT.

With regard to this clone: This CDR3 is also generated by other DNA sequences in the sample. V gene TRBV29-1 combines with J gene TRBJ2-5, with no clear D. This CDR3 has 11 amino acids. Trimming stripped 1 base from V and 7 bases from J, with 7 bases between. The germline V gene encodes CDR1 SQVTM and CDR2 ANQGSEA. CDR3 protein: CSVEVSGTQYF. Written as DNA, the CDR3 is TGCAGCGTTGAAGTCTCCGGGACCCAGTACTTC.

The chain employs TRBV4-1 and TRBJ2-5, with TRBD1 identical over 9 bases. The V gene end was trimmed by 4 bases and the J gene end by 5 bases; junction bases not matched to a gene: 5. CDR3 length: 14 amino acids. CDR1 and CDR2 from the germline V gene are MGHRA and YSYEKL. CDR3 region: CASSLGQGSETQYF. CDR3 sequence (DNA): TGCGCCAGCAGCCTGGGACAGGGCTCGGAGACCCAGTACTTC.

This chain links TRBV7-2 with TRBJ2-1; 10 bases fit TRBD2. Germline V gives CDR1 SGHTA, CDR2 FQGNSA. V trimming: 5 bases; J trimming: 9 bases; junction bases outside the gene matches: 7. The CDR3 has 14 amino acids. The CDR3: CASSPQAGGREQFF. The CDR3 bases are TGTGCCAGCAGCCCCCAAGCGGGGGGGCGTGAGCAGTTCTTC.

This clone was recorded once. V usage is TRBV11-2 and J usage is TRBJ2-4; D not certain. CDR3 size: 12 residues. V dropped 1 base and J dropped 5 bases, with 3 bases sitting between them. Per the germline V gene, CDR1 is SGHAT and CDR2 is FQNNGV. In DNA form, the CDR3 reads TGTGCCAGCAGCTTAGTTCAAAACATTCAGTACTTC. Protein sequence: CASSLVQNIQYF. The whole variable domain, filled in from reference TRBV11-2 and TRBJ2-4, reads EAGVAQSPRYKIIEKRQSVAFWCNPISGHATLYWYQQILGQGPKLLIQFQNNGVVDDSQLPKDRFSAERLKGVDSTLKIQPAKLEDSAVYLCASSLVQNIQYFGAGTRLSVL.

The chain carries TRBV27 and TRBJ1-5; 7 bases fit TRBD1. With 1 base clipped from V and 0 bases from J, the junction kept 12 bases outside the gene matches. CDR1 and CDR2 from the germline V gene are MNHEY and SMNVEV (reference sequence). CDR3 length equals 19 residues. CDR3: CASSLFPPQGYLSNQPQHF. The CDR3 nucleotides are TGTGCCAGCAGTTTATTCCCCCCACAGGGGTACCTTAGCAATCAGCCCCAGCATTTT.

V and J are TRBV6-6 and TRBJ1-1; 7 positions match TRBD1. The length of the CDR3 is 14 residues. The germline CDR1 and CDR2 sequences are MNHNY and SVGAGI (reference sequence). J gave up 3 bases and V 2 bases, and 3 bases lay outside the gene matches. In DNA, the CDR3 is TGTGCCAGCAGTTACCCGACAGGGTACACTGAAGCTTTCTTT. This codes for CASSYPTGYTEAFF.

This clone was seen only a few times. V is TRBV30 and J is TRBJ1-5; the D is unclear. CDR3 size: 13 residues. Germline V gives CDR1 GTSNPN, CDR2 SVGIG (reference sequence). V lost 2 bases to trimming and J lost 7 bases, with 12 bases between them. This CDR3 reads CAWSIGFIQPQHF. In DNA, the CDR3 is TGTGCCTGGAGTATAGGATTTATCCAGCCCCAGCATTTT.